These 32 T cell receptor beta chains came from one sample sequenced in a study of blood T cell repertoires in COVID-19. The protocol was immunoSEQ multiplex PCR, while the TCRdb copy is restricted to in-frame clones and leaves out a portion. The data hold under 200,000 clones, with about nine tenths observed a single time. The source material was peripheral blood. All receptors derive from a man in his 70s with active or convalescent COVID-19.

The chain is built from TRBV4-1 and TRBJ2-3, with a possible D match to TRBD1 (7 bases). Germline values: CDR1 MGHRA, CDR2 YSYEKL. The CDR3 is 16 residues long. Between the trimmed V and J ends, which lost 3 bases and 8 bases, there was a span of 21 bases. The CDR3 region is CASSHISRGVEGTQYF. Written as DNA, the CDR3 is TGCGCCAGCAGCCACATCAGCAGGGGGGTTGAGGGTACGCAGTATTTT.

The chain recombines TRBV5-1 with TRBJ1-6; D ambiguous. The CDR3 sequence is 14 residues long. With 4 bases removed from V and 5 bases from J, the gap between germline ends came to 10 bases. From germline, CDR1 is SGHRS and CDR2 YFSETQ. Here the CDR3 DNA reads TGCGCCAGCAGCCCGGGATCAAATAATTCACCCCTCCACTTT. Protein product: CASSPGSNNSPLHF.

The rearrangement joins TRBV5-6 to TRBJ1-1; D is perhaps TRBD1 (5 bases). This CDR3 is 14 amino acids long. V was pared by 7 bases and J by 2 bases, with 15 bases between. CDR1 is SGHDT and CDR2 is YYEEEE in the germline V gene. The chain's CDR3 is CASGKQGFNTEAFF. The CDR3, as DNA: TGTGCCAGCGGGAAGCAGGGATTCAACACTGAAGCTTTCTTT. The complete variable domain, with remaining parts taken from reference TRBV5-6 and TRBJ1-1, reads DAGVTQSPTHLIKTRGQQVTLRCSPKSGHDTVSWYQQALGQGPQFIFQYYEEEERQRGNFPDRFSGHQFPNYSSELNVNALLLGDSALYLCASGKQGFNTEAFFGQGTRLTVV.

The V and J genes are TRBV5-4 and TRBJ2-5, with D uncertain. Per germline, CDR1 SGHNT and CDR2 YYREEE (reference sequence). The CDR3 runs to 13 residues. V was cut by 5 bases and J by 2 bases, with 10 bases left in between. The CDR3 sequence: CASRSRAQETQYF. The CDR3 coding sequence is TGTGCCAGCAGGTCGCGAGCTCAAGAGACCCAGTACTTC. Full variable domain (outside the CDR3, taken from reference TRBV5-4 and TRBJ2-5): ETGVTQSPTHLIKTRGQQVTLRCSSQSGHNTVSWYQQALGQGPQFIFQYYREEENGRGNFPPRFSGLQFPNYSSELNVNALELDDSALYLCASRSRAQETQYFGPGTRLLVL.

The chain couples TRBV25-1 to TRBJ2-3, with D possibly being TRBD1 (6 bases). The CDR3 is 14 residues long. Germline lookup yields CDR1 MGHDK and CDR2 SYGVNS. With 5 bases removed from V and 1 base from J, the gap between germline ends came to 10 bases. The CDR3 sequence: CASSKGGGTDTQYF. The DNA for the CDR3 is TGTGCCAGCAGTAAAGGGGGTGGCACAGATACGCAGTATTTT.

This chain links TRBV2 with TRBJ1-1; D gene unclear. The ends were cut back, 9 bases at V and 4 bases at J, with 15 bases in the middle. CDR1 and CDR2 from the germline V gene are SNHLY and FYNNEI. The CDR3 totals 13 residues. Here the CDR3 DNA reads TGTGCCAGTGAACAGATCCGGGGCACTGAAGCTTTCTTT. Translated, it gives CASEQIRGTEAFF.

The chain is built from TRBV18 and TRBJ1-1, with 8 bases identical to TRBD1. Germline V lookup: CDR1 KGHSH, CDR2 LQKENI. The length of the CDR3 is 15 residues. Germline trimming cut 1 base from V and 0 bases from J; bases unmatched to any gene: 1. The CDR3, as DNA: TGTGCCAGCTCACCACGGACAGGGCTGAACACTGAAGCTTTCTTT. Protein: CASSPRTGLNTEAFF.

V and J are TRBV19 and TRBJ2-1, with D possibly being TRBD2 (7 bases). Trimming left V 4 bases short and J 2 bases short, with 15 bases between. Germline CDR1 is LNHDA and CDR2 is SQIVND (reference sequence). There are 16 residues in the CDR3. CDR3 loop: CASSRGGGGPYNEQFF. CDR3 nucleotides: TGTGCCAGTAGTAGAGGCGGCGGGGGCCCCTACAATGAGCAGTTCTTC.

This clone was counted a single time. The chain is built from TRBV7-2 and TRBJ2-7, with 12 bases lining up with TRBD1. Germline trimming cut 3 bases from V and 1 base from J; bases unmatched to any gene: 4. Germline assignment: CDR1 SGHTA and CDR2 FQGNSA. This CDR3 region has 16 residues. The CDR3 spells CASSLGQGALSYEQYF. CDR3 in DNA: TGTGCCAGCAGCTTGGGACAGGGGGCGCTTTCCTACGAGCAGTACTTC.

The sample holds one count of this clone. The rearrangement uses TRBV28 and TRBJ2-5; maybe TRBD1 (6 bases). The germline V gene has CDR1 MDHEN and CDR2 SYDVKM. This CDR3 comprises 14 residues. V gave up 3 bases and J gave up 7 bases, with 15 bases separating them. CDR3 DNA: TGTGCCAGCAGTTTGGGTTCCAGAGGGGGGACCCAGTACTTC. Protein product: CASSLGSRGGTQYF.

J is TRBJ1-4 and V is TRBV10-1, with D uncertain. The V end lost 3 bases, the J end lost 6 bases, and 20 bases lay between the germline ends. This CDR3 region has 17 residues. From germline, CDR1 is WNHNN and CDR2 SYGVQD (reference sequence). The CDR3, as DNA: TGCGCCAGCAGTGAACCTCTTCGGGGAGTTTCTTATGAAAAACTGTTTTTT. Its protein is CASSEPLRGVSYEKLFF.

CDR3 loop: CASSYRDSNSPLHF. CDR3 bases: TGTGCCAGCAGTTACAGGGACAGTAATTCACCCCTCCACTTT. V and J are TRBV6-6 and TRBJ1-6; 7 bases are shared with TRBD1. The CDR3 runs to 14 residues. Germline assignment: CDR1 MNHNY and CDR2 SVGAGI (reference sequence). J gave up 6 bases and V 2 bases, and 1 base lay outside the gene matches.

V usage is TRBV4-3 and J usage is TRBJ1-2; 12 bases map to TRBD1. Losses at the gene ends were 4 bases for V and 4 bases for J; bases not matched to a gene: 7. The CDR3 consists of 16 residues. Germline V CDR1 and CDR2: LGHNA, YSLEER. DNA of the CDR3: TGCGCCAGCAGCCGGACCGGGACAGGGGGCACCTATGGCTACACCTTC. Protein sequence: CASSRTGTGGTYGYTF.

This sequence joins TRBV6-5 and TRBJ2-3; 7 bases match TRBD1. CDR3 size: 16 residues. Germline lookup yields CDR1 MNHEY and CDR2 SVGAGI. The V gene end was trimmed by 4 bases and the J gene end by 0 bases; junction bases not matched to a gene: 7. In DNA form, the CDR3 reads TGTGCCAGCAGTTTCGGACAGGCCTCTAGCACAGATACGCAGTATTTT. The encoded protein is CASSFGQASSTDTQYF.

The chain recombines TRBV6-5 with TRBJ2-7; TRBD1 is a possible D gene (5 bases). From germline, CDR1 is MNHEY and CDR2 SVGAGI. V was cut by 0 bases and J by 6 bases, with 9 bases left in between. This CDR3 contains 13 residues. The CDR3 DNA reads TGTGCCAGCAGTTACTCGAATGGGGCCGAGCAGTACTTC. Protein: CASSYSNGAEQYF.

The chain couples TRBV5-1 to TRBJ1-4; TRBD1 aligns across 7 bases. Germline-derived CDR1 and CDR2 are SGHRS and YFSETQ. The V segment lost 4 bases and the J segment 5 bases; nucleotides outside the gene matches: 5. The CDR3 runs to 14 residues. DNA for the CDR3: TGCGCCAGCAGCATGGGACAGCCCAATGAAAAACTGTTTTTT. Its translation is CASSMGQPNEKLFF.

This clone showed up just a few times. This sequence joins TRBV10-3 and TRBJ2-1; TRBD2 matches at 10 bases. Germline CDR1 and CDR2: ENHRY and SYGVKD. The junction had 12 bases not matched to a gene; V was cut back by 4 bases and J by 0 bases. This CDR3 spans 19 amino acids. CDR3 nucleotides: TGTGCCATCAGTGGAGGTCTAGCGGGGGAAAGAAGCTCCTACAATGAGCAGTTCTTC. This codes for CAISGGLAGERSSYNEQFF.

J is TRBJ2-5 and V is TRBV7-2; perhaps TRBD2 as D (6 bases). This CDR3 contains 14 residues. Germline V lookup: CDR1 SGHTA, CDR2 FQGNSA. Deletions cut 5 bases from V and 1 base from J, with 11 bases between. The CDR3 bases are TGTGCCAGCAGCCGGTATAGCGGCCAAGAGACCCAGTACTTC. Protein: CASSRYSGQETQYF.

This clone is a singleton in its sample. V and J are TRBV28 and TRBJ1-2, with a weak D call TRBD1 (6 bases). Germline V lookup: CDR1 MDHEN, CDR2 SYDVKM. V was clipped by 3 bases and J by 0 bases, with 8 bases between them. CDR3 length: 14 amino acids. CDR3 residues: CASSFRGPNYGYTF. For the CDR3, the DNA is TGTGCCAGCAGTTTCAGGGGCCCTAACTATGGCTACACCTTC.

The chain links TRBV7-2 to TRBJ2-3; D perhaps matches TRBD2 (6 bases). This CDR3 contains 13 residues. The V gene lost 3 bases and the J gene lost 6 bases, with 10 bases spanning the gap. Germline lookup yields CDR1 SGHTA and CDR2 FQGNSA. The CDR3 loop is CASSFGSWDTQYF. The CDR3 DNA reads TGTGCCAGCAGCTTCGGGAGCTGGGATACGCAGTATTTT.

CDR3 coding DNA: TGTGCCAGCAGCGGGGACAGGGGGGCAGAGACCCAGTACTTC. Its protein is CASSGDRGAETQYF. This rearrangement joins TRBV7-9 to TRBJ2-5, with 11 bases lining up with TRBD1. The CDR3 consists of 14 residues. In germline, CDR1 is SEHNR, CDR2 FQNEAQ (reference sequence). V lost 5 bases to trimming and J lost 4 bases; unmatched junction nucleotides: 3.

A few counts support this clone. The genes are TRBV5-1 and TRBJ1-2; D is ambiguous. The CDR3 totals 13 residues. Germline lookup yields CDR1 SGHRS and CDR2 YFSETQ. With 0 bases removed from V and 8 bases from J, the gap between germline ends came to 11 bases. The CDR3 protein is CASSLEGSGGYTF. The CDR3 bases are TGCGCCAGCAGCTTGGAAGGGAGTGGCGGCTACACCTTC.

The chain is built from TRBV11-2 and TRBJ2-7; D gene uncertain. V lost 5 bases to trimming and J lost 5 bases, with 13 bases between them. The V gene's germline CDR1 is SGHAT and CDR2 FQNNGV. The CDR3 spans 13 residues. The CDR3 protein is CASSTEPFHEQYF. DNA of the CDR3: TGTGCCAGCAGCACTGAACCGTTCCACGAGCAGTACTTC.

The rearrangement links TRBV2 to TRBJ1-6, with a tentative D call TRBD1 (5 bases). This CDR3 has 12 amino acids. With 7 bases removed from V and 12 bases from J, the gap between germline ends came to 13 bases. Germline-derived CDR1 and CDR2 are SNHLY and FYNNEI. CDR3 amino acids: CASTEGAVPLHF. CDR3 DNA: TGTGCCAGCACCGAAGGGGCAGTACCCCTCCACTTT.

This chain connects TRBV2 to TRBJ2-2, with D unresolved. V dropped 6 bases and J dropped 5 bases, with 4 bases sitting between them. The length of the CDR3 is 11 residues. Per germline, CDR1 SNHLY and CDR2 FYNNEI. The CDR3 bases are TGTGCCAGCAGCGTAACCGGGGAGCTGTTTTTT. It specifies CASSVTGELFF.

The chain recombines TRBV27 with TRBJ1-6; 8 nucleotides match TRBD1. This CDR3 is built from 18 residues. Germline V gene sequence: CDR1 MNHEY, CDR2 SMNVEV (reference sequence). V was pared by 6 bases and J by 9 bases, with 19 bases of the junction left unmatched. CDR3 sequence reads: CASSPTPLLTGGSSPLHF. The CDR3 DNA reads TGTGCCAGCAGCCCCACCCCACTCCTTACAGGGGGAAGTTCACCCCTCCACTTT.

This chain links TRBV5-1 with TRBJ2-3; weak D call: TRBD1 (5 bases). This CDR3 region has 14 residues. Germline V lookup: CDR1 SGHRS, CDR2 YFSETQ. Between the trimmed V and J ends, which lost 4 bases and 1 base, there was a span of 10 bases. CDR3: CASSPGAGTDTQYF. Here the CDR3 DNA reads TGCGCCAGCAGCCCTGGGGCAGGCACAGATACGCAGTATTTT.

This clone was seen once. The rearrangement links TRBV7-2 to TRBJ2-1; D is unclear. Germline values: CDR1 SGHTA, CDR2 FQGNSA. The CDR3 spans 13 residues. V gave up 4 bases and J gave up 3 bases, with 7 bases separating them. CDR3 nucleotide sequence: TGTGCCAGCAGCTCCTCCGTCTACAATGAGCAGTTCTTC. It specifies CASSSSVYNEQFF.

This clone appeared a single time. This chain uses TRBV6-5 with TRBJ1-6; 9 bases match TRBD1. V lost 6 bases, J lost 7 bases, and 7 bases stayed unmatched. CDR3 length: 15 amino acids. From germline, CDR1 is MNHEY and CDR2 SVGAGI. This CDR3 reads CASRASTGGNSPLHF. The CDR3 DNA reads TGTGCCAGCAGGGCCTCGACAGGGGGGAATTCACCCCTCCACTTT.

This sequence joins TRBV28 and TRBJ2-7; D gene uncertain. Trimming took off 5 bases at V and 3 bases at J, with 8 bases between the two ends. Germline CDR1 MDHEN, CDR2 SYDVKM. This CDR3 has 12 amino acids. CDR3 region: CASSHSYYEQYF. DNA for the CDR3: TGTGCCAGCAGTCACAGCTACTACGAGCAGTACTTC. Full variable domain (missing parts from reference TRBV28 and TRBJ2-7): DVKVTQSSRYLVKRTGEKVFLECVQDMDHENMFWYRQDPGLGLRLIYFSYDVKMKEKGDIPEGYSVSREKKERFSLILESASTNQTSMYLCASSHSYYEQYFGPGTRLTVT.

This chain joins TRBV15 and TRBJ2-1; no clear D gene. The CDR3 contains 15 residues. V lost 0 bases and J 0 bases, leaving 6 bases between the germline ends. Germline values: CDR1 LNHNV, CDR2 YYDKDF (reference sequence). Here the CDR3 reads CATSRETNSYNEQFF. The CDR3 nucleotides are TGTGCCACCAGCAGAGAAACAAACTCCTACAATGAGCAGTTCTTC. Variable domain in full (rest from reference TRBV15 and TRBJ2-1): DAMVIQNPRYQVTQFGKPVTLSCSQTLNHNVMYWYQQKSSQAPKLLFHYYDKDFNNEADTPDNFQSRRPNTSFCFLDIRSPGLGDTAMYLCATSRETNSYNEQFFGPGTRLTVL.

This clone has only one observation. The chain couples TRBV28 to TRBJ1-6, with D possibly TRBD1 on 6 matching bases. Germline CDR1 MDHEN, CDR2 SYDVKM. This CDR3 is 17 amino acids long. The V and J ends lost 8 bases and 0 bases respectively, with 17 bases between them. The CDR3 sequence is CASGVVGASSYNSPLHF. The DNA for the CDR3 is TGTGCCAGCGGGGTGGTGGGGGCCAGCTCCTATAATTCACCCCTCCACTTT.